Sequencing of this T cell receptor beta chain was carried out in a study of T cells in Graves' hyperthyroidism and ophthalmopathy. Uncontrolled infection, other autoimmune disease, pregnancy or lactation excluded patients. Diagnostic assessment was based on clinical symptoms, serum thyroxine and TRAb, thyroid ultrasound and orbital computed tomography. Authors of the study amplified TCR beta CDR3 regions from RNA transcripts. TCR CDR3 underwent first-round RT-PCR with the HTBI primer set. Each CDR3 protein gets one entry after TCRdb re-called the multiplex PCR reads with MiXCR. This sample has roughly 560,000 distinct CDR3 sequences, with about 14% found just once. Findings and limits, study-wide: Among thyroid clonotypes expanded above 0.001, most also appeared in blood.

This clonotype was observed many times. The antigen remains undetermined. Source material: blood. The clonotype comes from a woman in her forties with Graves' ophthalmopathy.

CDR3 DNA: TGTGCCAGCAGTGTGGACAGAGGACTCCAAGAGACCCAGTACTTC. Translating gives CASSVDRGLQETQYF. The V gene is TRBV6-1, the J gene TRBJ2-5; TRBD1 is a possible D gene (6 bases). Germline CDR1 and CDR2: MNHNS and SASEGT. This CDR3 spans 15 amino acids. V was cut by 4 bases and J by 1 base, with 13 bases left in between.